Presented here are 29 T cell receptor beta chains from one specimen sequenced in a study of cytomegalovirus exposure and HLA in healthy donors. In the PCR, 60 Vbeta and 13 Jbeta primers were used. The table came from immunoSEQ multiplex PCR; TCRdb's copy has only in-frame clones and leaves some out. The table has over 110,000 clones, about four fifths seen once. The sample was PBMCs. The receptors come from a woman in her thirties or forties in good health and CMV-seropositive.

There are a few counts of this clone. The gene calls are TRBV6-5 and TRBJ1-4; 7 bases are a match to TRBD1. The CDR3 consists of 15 residues. The trim removed 0 bases at V and 8 bases at J, leaving 6 bases unmatched. CDR1 and CDR2 (germline): MNHEY, SVGAGI. CDR3 sequence reads: CASSYSRQGGEKLFF. CDR3 sequence (DNA): TGTGCCAGCAGTTACTCGAGACAGGGCGGAGAAAAACTGTTTTTT.

The rearrangement links TRBV2 to TRBJ2-3, with TRBD1 matching over 8 bases. The CDR3 sequence is 17 residues long. The V gene end was trimmed by 6 bases and the J gene end by 3 bases; junction bases not matched to a gene: 14. The V gene's germline CDR1 is SNHLY and CDR2 FYNNEI. DNA of the CDR3: TGTGCCAGCAGCCGCCACGACAGGGGAGTATCGACAGATACGCAGTATTTT. Protein: CASSRHDRGVSTDTQYF.

The V and J genes are TRBV28 and TRBJ2-5, with TRBD2 matching over 15 bases. V lost 3 bases, J lost 5 bases, and 4 bases stayed unmatched. The CDR3 is 16 residues long. The germline gives CDR1 MDHEN, CDR2 SYDVKM. The CDR3 nucleotides read TGTGCCAGCAGTTTCCCCGGACTAGCGGGAGGGGAGACCCAGTACTTC. Protein sequence: CASSFPGLAGGETQYF.

This clone was found a few times. V and J are TRBV5-4 and TRBJ2-7, with TRBD2 as a possible D gene (5 bases). CDR3 length equals 13 residues. Trimming removed 7 bases from V and 0 bases from J, with 11 bases in between. Germline assignment: CDR1 SGHNT and CDR2 YYREEE (reference sequence). The CDR3: CASASGLSYEQYF. DNA for the CDR3: TGTGCCAGCGCTAGTGGACTCTCCTACGAGCAGTACTTC.

Only one count was recorded for this clone. This chain joins TRBV6-5 and TRBJ2-7; D may be TRBD2 (5 bases). This CDR3 spans 14 amino acids. The germline V gene has CDR1 MNHEY and CDR2 SVGAGI. Trimming removed 2 bases from V and 2 bases from J, with 10 bases in between. In nucleotides, the CDR3 is TGTGCCAGCAGTTACGACCTAGCTGCCTACGAGCAGTACTTC. Translating it yields CASSYDLAAYEQYF.

This sequence joins TRBV6-5 and TRBJ2-7; 14 nucleotides align to TRBD2. V was pared by 0 bases and J by 3 bases, with 1 base of the junction left unmatched. The CDR3 runs 16 residues. Germline CDR1 is MNHEY and CDR2 is SVGAGI. The CDR3 nucleotides read TGTGCCAGCAGTTACTCGACTAGCGGGAGGGTCTACGAGCAGTACTTC. Its protein is CASSYSTSGRVYEQYF.

The chain carries TRBV14 and TRBJ1-1; D is undetermined. V was trimmed by 3 bases and J by 3 bases, leaving 8 bases between them. Germline V gene sequence: CDR1 SGHDN, CDR2 FVKESK. CDR3 size: 13 residues. This CDR3 reads CASSQNSYTEAFF. Written as DNA, the CDR3 is TGTGCCAGCAGCCAGAACAGCTACACTGAAGCTTTCTTT.

V usage is TRBV18 and J usage is TRBJ2-3; possibly TRBD2 for D (6 bases). The CDR3 covers 15 residues. V was trimmed by 3 bases and J by 3 bases, leaving 13 bases between them. Germline V gene data show CDR1 as KGHSH and CDR2 as LQKENI. CDR3 amino acids: CASSPDYMATDTQYF. CDR3 sequence (DNA): TGTGCCAGCTCACCGGACTATATGGCTACAGATACGCAGTATTTT.

The rearrangement joins TRBV7-3 to TRBJ2-1; D might be TRBD2 (5 bases). The V end lost 2 bases, the J end lost 3 bases, and 8 bases lay between the germline ends. There are 14 residues in the CDR3. Germline V gene data show CDR1 as SGHTA and CDR2 as FQGTGA. CDR3 amino acids: CASSLPGFYNEQFF. CDR3 sequence (DNA): TGTGCCAGCAGCTTACCGGGATTCTACAATGAGCAGTTCTTC.

This chain connects TRBV5-1 to TRBJ1-1; D is unresolved. Germline CDR1 and CDR2: SGHRS and YFSETQ. The CDR3 covers 13 residues. V lost 4 bases and J lost 5, with 12 bases in between. The CDR3 here is CASSVNRRTEAFF. DNA for the CDR3: TGCGCCAGCAGCGTGAACAGAAGGACTGAAGCTTTCTTT. Full variable domain (outside the CDR3, taken from reference TRBV5-1 and TRBJ1-1): KAGVTQTPRYLIKTRGQQVTLSCSPISGHRSVSWYQQTPGQGLQFLFEYFSETQRNKGNFPGRFSGRQFSNSRSEMNVSTLELGDSALYLCASSVNRRTEAFFGQGTRLTVV.

This rearrangement joins TRBV19 to TRBJ2-1, with D possibly matching TRBD2 (6 bases). Germline V gene data show CDR1 as LNHDA and CDR2 as SQIVND (reference sequence). The CDR3 is made up of 15 amino acids. With 1 base removed from V and 9 bases from J, the gap between germline ends came to 16 bases. The CDR3 DNA sequence: TGTGCCAGTAGTATAGCGACTAGAGGGCTGATTGAGCAGTTCTTC. It specifies CASSIATRGLIEQFF.

This clone occurred once. V is TRBV11-3 and J is TRBJ2-1, with D possibly being TRBD1 (6 bases). The CDR3 spans 12 residues. V shed 4 bases and J shed 8 bases, with 9 bases lying between them. Germline V CDR1 and CDR2: SGHNT, YENEEA. The CDR3 reads CASSWQGHEQFF. For the CDR3, the DNA is TGTGCCAGCAGCTGGCAGGGGCATGAGCAGTTCTTC.

This chain joins TRBV27 and TRBJ2-5; a possible D gene is TRBD2 (6 bases). Near its end, the DNA agrees better with TRBJ2-7, so the J call may be wrong. Germline V CDR1 and CDR2: MNHEY, SMNVEV (reference sequence). This CDR3 is built from 15 residues. The CDR3, as DNA: TGTGCCAGCAGTTTATCAACTGGGGGGTCCTACGAGCAGTACTTC. Translated: CASSLSTGGSYEQYF.

This clone was seen a few times. The chain uses TRBV6-5 and TRBJ1-2; D gene ambiguous. Germline lookup yields CDR1 MNHEY and CDR2 SVGAGI. This CDR3 contains 16 residues. The V end was cut by 0 bases, the J end by 2 bases, with 13 bases between. The CDR3 loop reads CASSYSMAVTNYGYTF. As DNA, the CDR3 is TGTGCCAGCAGTTACTCGATGGCGGTAACGAACTATGGCTACACCTTC.

This rearrangement joins TRBV4-1 to TRBJ2-5, with D possibly TRBD1 on 8 matching bases. The DNA end is a closer match to TRBJ2-7, so the J assignment may be wrong. The CDR3 totals 20 residues. Germline V gene lookup returns CDR1 MGHRA and CDR2 YSYEKL. This CDR3 reads CASSPLTIQGALAGANEQYF. For the CDR3, the DNA is TGCGCCAGCAGCCCGTTAACCATCCAGGGGGCACTTGCGGGAGCTAACGAGCAGTACTTC.

The V and J genes are TRBV30 and TRBJ1-3; D is possibly TRBD1 (6 bases). The length of the CDR3 is 15 residues. The V gene lost 5 bases and the J gene lost 0 bases, with 14 bases spanning the gap. Per the germline V gene, CDR1 is GTSNPN and CDR2 is SVGIG (reference sequence). This chain's CDR3 is CAWGTGGSSGNTIYF. CDR3 DNA: TGTGCCTGGGGGACGGGGGGCAGCTCTGGAAACACCATATATTTT.

The chain has TRBV28 and TRBJ1-1, with D perhaps TRBD1 (5 bases). V was trimmed by 6 bases and J by 7 bases, leaving 15 bases between them. The CDR3 covers 13 residues. The germline gives CDR1 MDHEN, CDR2 SYDVKM. CDR3 DNA sequence: TGTGCCAGCAGGTTGGGGGGACCTTATGAAGCTTTCTTT. It is translated as CASRLGGPYEAFF. The variable domain in full, with the rest retrieved from reference TRBV28 and TRBJ1-1, is DVKVTQSSRYLVKRTGEKVFLECVQDMDHENMFWYRQDPGLGLRLIYFSYDVKMKEKGDIPEGYSVSREKKERFSLILESASTNQTSMYLCASRLGGPYEAFFGQGTRLTVV.

About this clone: This same CDR3 is encoded by further DNA sequences in the sample. The rearrangement uses TRBV6-5 and TRBJ2-7; weak D call: TRBD2 (5 bases). Trimming cost V 0 bases and J 2 bases, with 11 bases left between them. Germline V CDR1 and CDR2: MNHEY, SVGAGI. The length of the CDR3 is 15 residues. The CDR3 loop reads CASSYSLDSAYEQYF. Here the CDR3 DNA reads TGTGCCAGCAGTTACTCGCTAGATAGCGCCTACGAGCAGTACTTC.

The J gene is TRBJ2-5, the V gene TRBV7-2, with a weak D call TRBD2 (6 bases). The J call may not be correct, given that the DNA end is closer to TRBJ2-7. Germline loops: CDR1 SGHTA, CDR2 FQGNSA. The CDR3 runs to 15 residues. The CDR3 reads CASGTQSGSYNEQYF. The CDR3 DNA reads as TGTGCCAGCGGGACCCAGTCCGGGAGCTACAACGAGCAGTACTTC.

This chain's CDR3 is CASSPAGTSSYEQYF. The DNA for the CDR3 is TGTGCCAGCAGCCCCGCCGGGACATCTTCCTACGAGCAGTACTTC. The chain is built from TRBV7-2 and TRBJ2-7; weak D call: TRBD1 (6 bases). Per germline, CDR1 SGHTA and CDR2 FQGNSA. The CDR3 is made up of 15 amino acids. The V end was cut by 5 bases, the J end by 1 base, with 15 bases between.

This chain joins TRBV9 and TRBJ2-2, with 7 nucleotides matching TRBD2. The CDR3 covers 16 residues. V was pared by 4 bases and J by 5 bases, with 11 bases of the junction left unmatched. The V gene's germline CDR1 is SGDLS and CDR2 YYNGEE. CDR3 loop: CASSPRGSAGTGELFF. The CDR3, as DNA: TGTGCCAGCAGCCCTCGCGGGAGCGCGGGGACCGGGGAGCTGTTTTTT.

Only one count was recorded for this clone. The chain carries TRBV29-1 and TRBJ2-7, with D hard to call. From germline, CDR1 is SQVTM and CDR2 ANQGSEA. The CDR3 runs 13 residues. V was trimmed by 5 bases and J by 0 bases, leaving 11 bases between them. Here the CDR3 reads CSVRVLSSYEQYF. In nucleotides, the CDR3 is TGCAGCGTTCGGGTATTATCCTCCTACGAGCAGTACTTC.

This chain links TRBV12-5 with TRBJ2-7, with 13 bases lining up with TRBD2. The V and J ends lost 7 bases and 1 base, in that order; junction bases with no gene match: 4. CDR3 length: 15 amino acids. From germline, CDR1 is LGHNT and CDR2 FRNRAP. The CDR3 bases are TGTGCTAGTGCCCTGGGACTAGCGGGATCCTACGAGCAGTACTTC. It is translated as CASALGLAGSYEQYF. Combining the CDR3 with reference TRBV12-5 and TRBJ2-7 gives the whole variable domain DARVTQTPRHKVTEMGQEVTMRCQPILGHNTVFWYRQTMMQGLELLAYFRNRAPLDDSGMPKDRFSAEMPDATLATLKIQPSEPRDSAVYFCASALGLAGSYEQYFGPGTRLTVT.

This chain connects TRBV4-2 to TRBJ2-7, with D maybe TRBD2 (6 bases). The CDR3 loop spans 16 amino acids. Germline V CDR1 and CDR2: LGHNA, YNFKEQ. V shed 1 base and J shed 3 bases, with 16 bases lying between them. The CDR3, as DNA: TGTGCCAGCAGCCAAGCTCGGTCGGGAGCTATCTACGAGCAGTACTTC. It yields the protein CASSQARSGAIYEQYF.

On this clone itself: Relative to the germline gene, one junction end is altered; a read error may explain this. This chain joins TRBV30 and TRBJ2-6, with TRBD2 as a possible D gene (6 bases). This CDR3 is built from 15 residues. CDR1 is GTSNPN and CDR2 is SVGIG in the germline V gene (reference sequence). The CDR3 region has the DNA TGTGCCTGGAGTGTCGGAGGGGCTGGAGCCAACGTCCTGACTTTC. Residues: CAWSVGGAGANVLTF. Combining the CDR3 with reference TRBV30 and TRBJ2-6 gives the whole variable domain SQTIHQWPATLVQPVGSPLSLECTVEGTSNPNLYWYRQAAGRGLQLLFYSVGIGQISSEVPQNLSASRPQDRQFILSSKKLLLSDSGFYLCAWSVGGAGANVLTFGAGSRLTVL.

The chain couples TRBV6-1 to TRBJ1-5; TRBD1 agrees at 7 bases. CDR3 length: 15 residues. Germline values: CDR1 MNHNS, CDR2 SASEGT. V lost 6 bases to trimming and J lost 1 base; unmatched junction nucleotides: 6. The CDR3 DNA reads TGTGCCAGCAGCGTGGACAGGTTAAGCAATCAGCCCCAGCATTTT. This codes for CASSVDRLSNQPQHF.

V gene TRBV2 combines with J gene TRBJ1-1, with 10 bases identical to TRBD1. J was trimmed by 7 bases and V by 8 bases; bases with no gene match: 10. The CDR3 runs to 14 residues. Per germline, CDR1 SNHLY and CDR2 FYNNEI. DNA of the CDR3: TGTGCCAGCTGTTCCGACAGGGGGCAGGGTGAAGCTTTCTTT. Translating it yields CASCSDRGQGEAFF.

The gene calls are TRBV14 and TRBJ2-3; the D gene is possibly TRBD2 (6 bases). There are 15 residues in the CDR3. The ends were cut back, 0 bases at V and 7 bases at J, with 14 bases in the middle. Germline assignment: CDR1 SGHDN and CDR2 FVKESK. CDR3 protein: CASSQDWAGRHTQYF. The CDR3 nucleotides are TGTGCCAGCAGCCAAGATTGGGCAGGGAGGCATACGCAGTATTTT.

J is TRBJ2-5 and V is TRBV11-2; D possibly corresponds to TRBD1 (8 bases). The CDR3 has 13 amino acids. Trimming pared 1 base from V and 11 bases from J, leaving 14 bases between. Germline CDR1 is SGHAT and CDR2 is FQNNGV. CDR3 sequence: CASSLGTGREQYF. DNA of the CDR3: TGTGCCAGCAGCTTAGGGACAGGGAGGGAGCAGTACTTC.